The rows below give T cell receptor beta chains drawn from one sample of a study of T cells in Graves' hyperthyroidism and ophthalmopathy. TCRdb re-called the multiplex PCR reads through MiXCR, storing one row per CDR3 protein. The repertoire has approximately 530,000 distinct CDR3 sequences, about 20% of them found once; the top ten carry about 45%. Sequencing used blood. The receptors originated from a man in his forties with Graves' ophthalmopathy. Both conserved end residues are part of each CDR3. The D gene is left open where the match is weak. The listing skips clone size in some rows; elsewhere it reads once, few, many or a size class.

d_call: TRBD2; j_call: TRBJ2-1; clone_size: NA; v_call: TRBV20-1; cdr3_aa: CSAEWTSGDNEQFF; cdr3_nt: TGCAGTGCCGAGTGGACTAGCGGGGACAATGAGCAGTTCTTC
d_call: NA; j_call: TRBJ2-5; clone_size: NA; v_call: TRBV15; cdr3_aa: CATSRGGQGQETQYF; cdr3_nt: TGTGCCACCAGCAGAGGGGGGCAGGGGCAAGAGACCCAGTACTTC
d_call: NA; j_call: TRBJ2-2; clone_size: NA; v_call: TRBV6-4; cdr3_aa: CASSHLRGELFF; cdr3_nt: TGTGCCAGCAGCCACCTCCGTGGCGAGCTGTTTTTT
d_call: TRBD1; j_call: TRBJ1-6; clone_size: NA; v_call: TRBV20-1; cdr3_aa: CSARDRGNSPLHF; cdr3_nt: TGCAGTGCTAGAGACAGGGGGAATTCACCCCTCCACTTT
d_call: TRBD2; j_call: TRBJ2-7; clone_size: NA; v_call: TRBV15; cdr3_aa: CATSTLLAGDGNEQYF; cdr3_nt: TGTGCCACCAGCACCTTACTAGCGGGAGACGGGAACGAGCAGTACTTC
d_call: NA; j_call: TRBJ1-1; clone_size: few; v_call: TRBV5-1; cdr3_aa: CASSLSQVNTEAFF; cdr3_nt: TGCGCCAGCAGCTTGTCACAGGTTAACACTGAAGCTTTCTTT
d_call: TRBD2; j_call: TRBJ2-3; clone_size: many; v_call: TRBV7-2; cdr3_aa: CASSLRGGPTDTQYF; cdr3_nt: TGTGCCAGCAGCTTACGCGGGGGTCCAACCGATACGCAGTATTTT
d_call: TRBD2; j_call: TRBJ2-7; clone_size: few; v_call: TRBV20-1; cdr3_aa: CSARLLAGVHFAYEQYF; cdr3_nt: TGCAGTGCTAGATTACTAGCGGGAGTTCATTTCGCCTACGAGCAGTACTTC
d_call: NA; j_call: TRBJ2-7; clone_size: NA; v_call: TRBV27; cdr3_aa: CASSLSGVSYEQYF; cdr3_nt: TGTGCCAGCAGTTTATCGGGGGTCTCCTACGAGCAGTACTTC
d_call: TRBD1; j_call: TRBJ2-3; clone_size: many; v_call: TRBV11-3; cdr3_aa: CASSSGTATFLADTQYF; cdr3_nt: TGTGCCAGCAGCTCAGGGACAGCCACCTTTTTAGCAGATACGCAGTATTTT
d_call: TRBD1; j_call: TRBJ2-7; clone_size: many; v_call: TRBV5-6; cdr3_aa: CASSMTGTYEQYF; cdr3_nt: TGTGCCAGCAGCATGACAGGGACGTACGAGCAGTACTTC
d_call: TRBD1; j_call: TRBJ1-3; clone_size: many; v_call: TRBV7-8; cdr3_aa: CASSPTGFSGNTIYF; cdr3_nt: TGTGCCAGCAGCCCGACAGGGTTCTCTGGAAACACCATATATTTT
d_call: TRBD1; j_call: TRBJ1-3; clone_size: once; v_call: TRBV29-1; cdr3_aa: CSAATGGSGNTIYF; cdr3_nt: TGCAGCGCCGCCACAGGGGGAAGTGGAAACACCATATATTTT